This T cell receptor (beta chain) was observed in a study of chemoradiotherapy in HPV16-positive cancers. Turning to the study itself: Functional T-cell assays on two HPV16-positive patients' cells defined candidate HPV-specific clones and common TCR motifs.

Samples were taken several times over chemoradiotherapy. This table comes from immunoSEQ multiplex PCR, and its TCRdb copy is limited to in-frame clones, with some not included. This sample has thousands of clones, with approximately 80% found just once. Notes on this clone: Its antigen is unknown.

V was pared by 6 bases and J by 2 bases, with 16 bases between. The CDR3 runs 15 residues. Germline V gene data show CDR1 as MNHNS and CDR2 as SASEGT. Overall study findings and caveats: The functional HPV-specific definition rests on just two HPV16-positive patients. Non-HPV-specific T cells did not expand in tumors during treatment, whereas candidate HPV-specific clones and E7-related motifs did.

The sequence derives from a human donor with HPV-associated anogenital cancer. V and J are TRBV6-1 and TRBJ1-2; no reliable D call. The source was tumor tissue, collected from a patient who underwent chemoradiotherapy. CDR3 DNA sequence: TGTGCCAGCAGCCACCCGGCCGGGGTCAACTATGGCTACACCTTC. It encodes CASSHPAGVNYGYTF.